The 19 T cell receptor beta chains below were found in one sample sequenced in a study of blood T cell repertoires in COVID-19. Assay used: immunoSEQ multiplex PCR; TCRdb lists only in-frame clones, some missing. The table has some 87,000 clones, about nine tenths seen once. The sample comprised peripheral blood. The receptors shown here come from a woman in her 70s with acute or convalescent COVID-19.

The rearrangement joins TRBV6-1 to TRBJ1-2; unclear D gene. CDR3 length: 15 amino acids. Germline CDR1 is MNHNS and CDR2 is SASEGT. V gave up 2 bases and J gave up 0 bases, with 10 bases separating them. The CDR3 is CASSEYMEANYGYTF. The CDR3, as DNA: TGTGCCAGCAGTGAATACATGGAGGCTAACTATGGCTACACCTTC.

V is TRBV19 and J is TRBJ2-1; possibly TRBD1 for D (7 bases). Germline V CDR1 and CDR2: LNHDA, SQIVND (reference sequence). The length of the CDR3 is 16 residues. With 5 bases removed from V and 0 bases from J, the gap between germline ends came to 14 bases. In DNA form, the CDR3 reads TGTGCCAGTAGTGTCCAGGGGGGTAGCTCCTACAATGAGCAGTTCTTC. Amino acids: CASSVQGGSSYNEQFF.

This chain uses TRBV5-1 with TRBJ1-1; D remains unclear. V lost 0 bases and J 1 base, leaving 4 bases between the germline ends. This CDR3 region has 13 residues. The germline CDR1 and CDR2 sequences are SGHRS and YFSETQ. The CDR3 loop is CASSLGRNTEAFF. CDR3 nucleotide sequence: TGCGCCAGCAGCTTGGGTCGGAACACTGAAGCTTTCTTT.

The chain uses TRBV11-3 and TRBJ1-3, with D possibly being TRBD1 (5 bases). The CDR3 is 16 residues long. Germline V lookup: CDR1 SGHNT, CDR2 YENEEA. Trimming stripped 4 bases from V and 0 bases from J, with 13 bases between. CDR3: CASSSGSAYSGNTIYF. Written as DNA, the CDR3 is TGTGCCAGCAGCTCAGGGTCAGCGTACTCTGGAAACACCATATATTTT. Full variable domain (remainder filled in from reference TRBV11-3 and TRBJ1-3): EAGVVQSPRYKIIEKKQPVAFWCNPISGHNTLYWYLQNLGQGPELLIRYENEEAVDDSQLPKDRFSAERLKGVDSTLKIQPAELGDSAVYLCASSSGSAYSGNTIYFGEGSWLTVV.

The chain links TRBV9 to TRBJ1-3; D might be TRBD1 (5 bases). The V end lost 6 bases, the J end lost 0 bases, and 10 bases lay between the germline ends. The CDR3 spans 14 residues. Germline assignment: CDR1 SGDLS and CDR2 YYNGEE. The CDR3 nucleotides read TGTGCCAGCAATGGACACAGCTCTGGAAACACCATATATTTT. Its protein is CASNGHSSGNTIYF. Full variable domain (remainder filled in from reference TRBV9 and TRBJ1-3): DSGVTQTPKHLITATGQRVTLRCSPRSGDLSVYWYQQSLDQGLQFLIQYYNGEERAKGNILERFSAQQFPDLHSELNLSSLELGDSALYFCASNGHSSGNTIYFGEGSWLTVV.

V is TRBV27 and J is TRBJ2-4; 7 nucleotides align to TRBD2. The CDR3 sequence is 13 residues long. V trimming: 7 bases; J trimming: 8 bases; junction bases outside the gene matches: 8. Germline V gives CDR1 MNHEY, CDR2 SMNVEV (reference sequence). CDR3 region: CASTKRGSHIQYF. The CDR3 nucleotides are TGTGCCAGCACGAAGCGGGGATCCCACATTCAGTACTTC.

The rearrangement links TRBV21-1 to TRBJ1-6; the table's D call of TRBD1 was not tested on the DNA. TRBV21-1 is classified as a pseudogene. The CDR3 runs 14 residues. Written as DNA, the CDR3 is TGTGCCAGCAGCAAAGAGGGGGCGAATTCACCCCTCCACTTT. It translates to CASSKEGANSPLHF.

This clone showed up just a few times. The chain carries TRBV3-1 (or the pseudogene TRBV3-2) and TRBJ1-5; D unclear. The CDR3 has 12 residues. Looked up from germline, CDR1 is LGHDT and CDR2 is YNNKEL (reference sequence). V was shortened by 2 bases and J by 7 bases, with 6 bases between the two germline ends. The CDR3 sequence: CASSQREQPQHF. Written as DNA, the CDR3 is TGTGCCAGCAGCCAACGGGAACAGCCCCAGCATTTT.

The rearrangement uses TRBV28 and TRBJ2-3; 15 positions match TRBD2. The CDR3 extends over 16 amino acids. Per germline, CDR1 MDHEN and CDR2 SYDVKM. With 4 bases clipped from V and 7 bases from J, the junction kept 6 bases outside the gene matches. As DNA, the CDR3 is TGTGCCAGCAGTTCCGGGACTAGCGGGAGGAGGAATACGCAGTATTTT. This sequence encodes CASSSGTSGRRNTQYF.

The chain couples TRBV11-2 to TRBJ2-5; 7 positions match TRBD2. CDR1 is SGHAT and CDR2 is FQNNGV in the germline V gene. Trimming cost V 6 bases and J 2 bases; bases outside gene matches: 9. This CDR3 contains 15 residues. For the CDR3, the DNA is TGTGCCAGCAGAGGGCGGGAGACAACTCAAGAGACCCAGTACTTC. Protein sequence: CASRGRETTQETQYF.

V gene TRBV18 combines with J gene TRBJ1-3; D gene ambiguous. V lost 5 bases to trimming and J lost 0 bases, with 5 bases between them. CDR1 is KGHSH, CDR2 LQKENI, per germline. CDR3 size: 13 residues. This CDR3 is CASSEFSGNTIYF. The CDR3 nucleotides read TGTGCCAGCTCAGAGTTCTCTGGAAACACCATATATTTT. The full variable domain, its missing parts supplied by reference TRBV18 and TRBJ1-3, is NAGVMQNPRHLVRRRGQEARLRCSPMKGHSHVYWYRQLPEEGLKFMVYLQKENIIDESGMPKERFSAEFPKEGPSILRIQQVVRGDSAAYFCASSEFSGNTIYFGEGSWLTVV.

This chain uses TRBV19 with TRBJ1-5; TRBD1 might be the D (5 bases). Per germline, CDR1 LNHDA and CDR2 SQIVND (reference sequence). The length of the CDR3 is 15 residues. V was clipped by 2 bases and J by 0 bases, with 8 bases between them. The CDR3 sequence is CASSISGRSNQPQHF. The CDR3 nucleotides read TGTGCCAGTAGTATATCAGGGCGTAGCAATCAGCCCCAGCATTTT.

The chain links TRBV3-1 (or the pseudogene TRBV3-2) to TRBJ2-1; TRBD2 agrees at 7 bases. Germline V gene lookup returns CDR1 LGHDT and CDR2 YNNKEL (reference sequence). V trimming: 1 base; J trimming: 8 bases; junction bases outside the gene matches: 20. The CDR3 consists of 19 residues. CDR3 residues: CASSQGGLAGLWSRHEQFF. Written as DNA, the CDR3 is TGTGCCAGCAGCCAAGGCGGTTTGGCGGGACTATGGTCCCGACATGAGCAGTTCTTC.

The chain links TRBV7-8 to TRBJ1-4; D is perhaps TRBD1 (5 bases). The germline V and J ends were trimmed by 5 bases and 8 bases, with 18 bases remaining between them. The CDR3 runs 15 residues. Germline assignment: CDR1 SGHVS and CDR2 FQNEAQ. For the CDR3, the DNA is TGTGCCAGCAGCCCTAGGAGGGGCAATGGGGAAAAACTGTTTTTT. Protein product: CASSPRRGNGEKLFF.

This chain links TRBV30 with TRBJ1-1; D gene uncertain. The germline gives CDR1 GTSNPN, CDR2 SVGIG (reference sequence). The CDR3 runs to 11 residues. CDR3 DNA: TGTGCAGCGGGGAAGAACACTGAAGCTTTCTTT. Its translation is CAAGKNTEAFF.

The V gene is TRBV5-6, the J gene TRBJ1-5; D unresolved. Per germline, CDR1 SGHDT and CDR2 YYEEEE. Trimming stripped 0 bases from V and 4 bases from J, with 5 bases between. CDR3 size: 13 residues. CDR3 region: CASSLAPNQPQHF. As DNA, the CDR3 is TGTGCCAGCAGCTTGGCCCCGAATCAGCCCCAGCATTTT.

This chain connects TRBV19 to TRBJ2-3; 12 nucleotides align to TRBD1. Germline CDR1 LNHDA, CDR2 SQIVND (reference sequence). This CDR3 has 16 residues. The J segment lost 1 base and the V segment lost 6 bases, leaving 5 bases of the junction unmatched. CDR3 in amino acids: CASRPGTGGRTDTQYF. CDR3 sequence (DNA): TGTGCCAGTAGACCCGGGACAGGGGGCCGCACAGATACGCAGTATTTT.

This chain uses TRBV7-8 with TRBJ2-7; D is undetermined. The CDR3 covers 13 residues. In germline, CDR1 is SGHVS, CDR2 FQNEAQ. The V and J ends lost 1 base and 2 bases respectively, with 6 bases between them. Written as DNA, the CDR3 is TGTGCCAGCAGCTTAGGCCGAGCCTACGAGCAGTACGTC. Protein product: CASSLGRAYEQYV.

This clone was seen just once. The chain joins TRBV12-3 or TRBV12-4 to TRBJ1-5; no clear D. This CDR3 is 12 amino acids long. Trimming took off 6 bases at V and 2 bases at J, with 5 bases between the two ends. The chain's CDR3 is CASSQGNQPQHF. In DNA, the CDR3 is TGTGCCAGCAGCCAGGGCAATCAGCCCCAGCATTTT.